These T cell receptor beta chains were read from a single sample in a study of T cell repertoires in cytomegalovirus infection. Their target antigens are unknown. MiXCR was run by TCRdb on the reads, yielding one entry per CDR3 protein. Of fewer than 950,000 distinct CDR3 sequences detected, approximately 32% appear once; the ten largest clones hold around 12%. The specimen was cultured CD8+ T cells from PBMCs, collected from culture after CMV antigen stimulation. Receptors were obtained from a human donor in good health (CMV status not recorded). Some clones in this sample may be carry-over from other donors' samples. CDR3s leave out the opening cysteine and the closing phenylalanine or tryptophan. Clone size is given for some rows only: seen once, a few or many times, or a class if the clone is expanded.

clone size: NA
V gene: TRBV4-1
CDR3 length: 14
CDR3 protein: ASSQDEGTGQSPLH

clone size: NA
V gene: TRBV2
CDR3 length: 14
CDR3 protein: ASRGWTVTSTDTQY

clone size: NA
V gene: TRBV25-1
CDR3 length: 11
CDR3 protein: ASSGRGNGEQF

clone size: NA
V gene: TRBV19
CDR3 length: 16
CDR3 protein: ASSIVASGGPNTGELF

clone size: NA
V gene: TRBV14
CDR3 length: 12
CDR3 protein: ASSQARAGETQY

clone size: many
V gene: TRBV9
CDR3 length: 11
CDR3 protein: ASSVGDHDEQY

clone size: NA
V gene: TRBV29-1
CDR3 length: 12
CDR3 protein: SVDLGTGGQTQY

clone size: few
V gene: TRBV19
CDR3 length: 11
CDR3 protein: ASRKEDQETQY

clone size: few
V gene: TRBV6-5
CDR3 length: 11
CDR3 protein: ASSTIPQETQY

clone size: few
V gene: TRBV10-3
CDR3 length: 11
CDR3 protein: AITGQLRDGYT

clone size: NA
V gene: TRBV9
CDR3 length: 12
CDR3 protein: ASSEDLSWDTQY

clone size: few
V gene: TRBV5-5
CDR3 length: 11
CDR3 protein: ASTFGGNYGYT

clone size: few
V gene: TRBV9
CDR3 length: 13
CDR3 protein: ASSVTLAGANVLT

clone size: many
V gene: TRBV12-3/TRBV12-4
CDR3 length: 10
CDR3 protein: ASSSAAGELF

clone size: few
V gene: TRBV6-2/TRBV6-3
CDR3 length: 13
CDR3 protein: ASSYPDARHNEQF

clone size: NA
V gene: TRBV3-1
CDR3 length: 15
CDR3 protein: ASSQEKLAGVNNEQF

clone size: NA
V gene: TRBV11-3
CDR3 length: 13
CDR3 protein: ASSQDGGNTGELF

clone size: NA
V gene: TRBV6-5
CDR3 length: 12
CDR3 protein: ASSIGTGWQPQH

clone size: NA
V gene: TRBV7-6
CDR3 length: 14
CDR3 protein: ASSPAGGQSLETQY

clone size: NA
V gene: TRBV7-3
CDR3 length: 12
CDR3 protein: ASRGPSSGNTIY

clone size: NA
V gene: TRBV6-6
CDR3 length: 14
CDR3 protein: ASSYSVPGGSGELF

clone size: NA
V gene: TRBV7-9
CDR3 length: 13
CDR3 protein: ASSPGTGVIDEQF

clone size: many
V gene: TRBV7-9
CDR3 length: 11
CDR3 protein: ASSFSAPGELF

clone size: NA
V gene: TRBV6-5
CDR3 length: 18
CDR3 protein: ASSRNLGLAGGGYQETQY

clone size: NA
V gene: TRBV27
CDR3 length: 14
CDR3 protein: ASSLSSGGLSYEQY

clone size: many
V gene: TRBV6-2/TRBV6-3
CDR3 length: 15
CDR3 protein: ASSYSTRGEDTGELF

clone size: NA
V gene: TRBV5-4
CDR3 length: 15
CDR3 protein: ASSQDPGTGGKETQY

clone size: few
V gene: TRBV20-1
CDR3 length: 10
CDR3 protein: SASGTGLVLT

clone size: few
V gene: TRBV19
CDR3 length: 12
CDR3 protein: ASSITGSYNEQF

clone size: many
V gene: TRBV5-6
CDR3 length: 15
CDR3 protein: ASSFISTGTGTDTIY

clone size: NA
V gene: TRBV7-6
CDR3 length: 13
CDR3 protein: ASSQWTGQQETQY

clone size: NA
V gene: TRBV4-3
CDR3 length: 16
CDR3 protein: ASSPHGVRGQETYGYT

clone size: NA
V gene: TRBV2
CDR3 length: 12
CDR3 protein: ASTTTGPYNEQF

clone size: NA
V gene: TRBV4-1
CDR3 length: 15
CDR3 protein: ASSQDSSGGLKETQY

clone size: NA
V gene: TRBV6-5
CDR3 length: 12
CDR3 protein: ASSYYRFTDTQY

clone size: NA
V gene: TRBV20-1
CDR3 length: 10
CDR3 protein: SARDLVYGYT

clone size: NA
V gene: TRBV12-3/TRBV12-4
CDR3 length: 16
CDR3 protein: ASSPFRDKWPHTGELF

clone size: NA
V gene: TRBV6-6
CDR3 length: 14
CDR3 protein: ASSFLAGGRQDTQY

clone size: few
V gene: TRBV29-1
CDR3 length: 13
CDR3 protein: SVEDFGRVNTEAF

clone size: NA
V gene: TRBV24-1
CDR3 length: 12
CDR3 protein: ATSDFTGANVLT

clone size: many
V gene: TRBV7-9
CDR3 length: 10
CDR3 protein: ASSLASQPQH

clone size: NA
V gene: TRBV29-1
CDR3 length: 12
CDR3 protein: SVTGTMNTGELF

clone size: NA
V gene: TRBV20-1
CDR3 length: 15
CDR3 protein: SARDYRGQASTDTQY

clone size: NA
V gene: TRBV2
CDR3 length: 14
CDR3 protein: ASSDPLAGALNEQF

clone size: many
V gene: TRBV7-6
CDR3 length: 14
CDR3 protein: ASSFNGLAEGGELF

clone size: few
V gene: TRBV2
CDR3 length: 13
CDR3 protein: ASTPQTWMGETQY

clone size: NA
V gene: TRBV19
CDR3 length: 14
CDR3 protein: ASSIGAGVVTDTQY

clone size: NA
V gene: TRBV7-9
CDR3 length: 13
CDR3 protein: ASSLGGVERNEAF

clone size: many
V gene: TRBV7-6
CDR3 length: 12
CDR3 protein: ASSSGTGNTEAF